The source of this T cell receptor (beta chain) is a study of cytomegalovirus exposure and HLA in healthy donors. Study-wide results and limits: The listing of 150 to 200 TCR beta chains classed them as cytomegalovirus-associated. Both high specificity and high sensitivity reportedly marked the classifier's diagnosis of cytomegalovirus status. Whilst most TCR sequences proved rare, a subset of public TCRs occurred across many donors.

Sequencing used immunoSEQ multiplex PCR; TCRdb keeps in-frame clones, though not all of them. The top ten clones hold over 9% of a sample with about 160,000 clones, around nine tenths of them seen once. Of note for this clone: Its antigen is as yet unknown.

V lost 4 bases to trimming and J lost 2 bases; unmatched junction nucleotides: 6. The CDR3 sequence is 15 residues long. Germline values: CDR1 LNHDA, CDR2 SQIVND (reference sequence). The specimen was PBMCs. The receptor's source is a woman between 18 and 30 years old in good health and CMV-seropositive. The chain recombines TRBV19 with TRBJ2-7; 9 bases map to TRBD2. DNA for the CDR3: TGTGCCAGTAGTACGAAACTAGCGGGCCCCTACGAGCAGTACTTC. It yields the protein CASSTKLAGPYEQYF.